Below, 32 T cell receptor beta chains from the same sample are listed, as sequenced in a study of shared clonotypes between healthy human individuals. Method: immunoSEQ multiplex PCR; TCRdb's copy keeps in-frame clones and lacks some. The sample contains some 2,000,000 clones, nearly 97% of which appear only once. The sequenced sample consisted of naive CD4+ T cells sorted from blood. Sample subset: CD45RA+ positively selected. Every receptor here comes from a man younger than 30 in good health.

This clone was seen only once. V gene TRBV25-1 combines with J gene TRBJ1-2; D is ambiguous. Germline V lookup: CDR1 MGHDK, CDR2 SYGVNS. The CDR3 has 16 amino acids. The V end was cut by 1 base, the J end by 8 bases, with 20 bases between. In DNA, the CDR3 is TGTGCCAGCAGTGAATTTGAGGTCTCGGCAGGCGGGGGCTACACCTTC. Translated, it gives CASSEFEVSAGGGYTF.

This chain joins TRBV7-2 and TRBJ2-5; tentatively, D is TRBD2 (5 bases). The CDR3 contains 14 residues. The germline V gene has CDR1 SGHTA and CDR2 FQGNSA. Trimming removed 3 bases at V and 5 bases at J, with 13 bases between. The CDR3 protein is CASSFPQRVETQYF. Written as DNA, the CDR3 is TGTGCCAGCAGCTTCCCCCAGAGGGTCGAGACCCAGTACTTC.

The rearrangement links TRBV10-3 to TRBJ1-1; TRBD1 might be the D (5 bases). V dropped 4 bases and J dropped 3 bases, with 9 bases sitting between them. The germline CDR1 and CDR2 sequences are ENHRY and SYGVKD. The CDR3 is 13 amino acids. CDR3 DNA: TGTGCCATCAGTGTGGGGGATTACACTGAAGCTTTCTTT. Its protein is CAISVGDYTEAFF.

The J gene is TRBJ2-1, the V gene TRBV5-1; 7 positions agree with TRBD1. V dropped 5 bases and J dropped 4; count of bases not matched to a gene: 6. The CDR3 sequence is 14 residues long. CDR1 is SGHRS, CDR2 YFSETQ, per germline. CDR3 in amino acids: CASSRDSFYNEQFF. The DNA of the CDR3 is TGCGCCAGCAGTCGGGACAGCTTTTACAATGAGCAGTTCTTC.

The chain is built from TRBV18 and TRBJ1-3; TRBD1 might be the D (6 bases). Per the germline V gene, CDR1 is KGHSH and CDR2 is LQKENI. The CDR3 contains 16 residues. V shed 3 bases and J shed 0 bases, with 12 bases lying between them. CDR3 sequence reads: CASSPPTGRSGNTIYF. For the CDR3, the DNA is TGTGCCAGCTCACCGCCGACAGGCCGCTCTGGAAACACCATATATTTT.

This rearrangement joins TRBV14 to TRBJ1-1; D remains unclear. The V end was cut by 10 bases, the J end by 0 bases, with 12 bases between. Germline values: CDR1 SGHDN, CDR2 FVKESK. The CDR3 sequence is 13 residues long. The DNA for the CDR3 is TGTGCCACCTCGTCGGGGATGAACACTGAAGCTTTCTTT. Translating it yields CATSSGMNTEAFF. The full variable domain, completed using reference TRBV14 and TRBJ1-1, is EAGVTQFPSHSVIEKGQTVTLRCDPISGHDNLYWYRRVMGKEIKFLLHFVKESKQDESGMPNNRFLAERTGGTYSTLKVQPAELEDSGVYFCATSSGMNTEAFFGQGTRLTVV.

J is TRBJ2-3 and V is TRBV13; tentatively, D is TRBD2 (7 bases). The CDR3 is made up of 15 amino acids. Trimming stripped 0 bases from V and 9 bases from J, with 16 bases between. Germline V lookup: CDR1 PRHDT, CDR2 FYEKMQ (reference sequence). The CDR3 loop is CASSLGWPWGGTQYF. CDR3 DNA sequence: TGTGCCAGCAGCTTAGGTTGGCCCTGGGGGGGCACGCAGTATTTT.

This clone appeared a few times. Other DNA variants within this sample encode the same CDR3. The chain joins TRBV2 to TRBJ1-1, with 9 bases lining up with TRBD1. The length of the CDR3 is 14 residues. Trimming took 6 bases from V and 2 from J; bases not matched to a gene: 4. Germline loops: CDR1 SNHLY, CDR2 FYNNEI. The CDR3 nucleotides read TGTGCCAGCAGGGACAGGGGATTAAACACTGAAGCTTTCTTT. Translation gives CASRDRGLNTEAFF.

This clone was seen only once. The CDR3 bases are TGCAGCGTCGAGACAGGGGCGTCTGGAAACACCATATATTTT. Protein: CSVETGASGNTIYF. The chain joins TRBV29-1 to TRBJ1-3; TRBD1 agrees at 8 bases. Trimming removed 6 bases from V and 1 base from J; junction bases left unmatched: 5. The CDR3 contains 14 residues. Germline CDR1 is SQVTM and CDR2 is ANQGSEA.

The chain carries TRBV5-1 and TRBJ1-2, with D unresolved. The CDR3 totals 15 residues. Germline V gene sequence: CDR1 SGHRS, CDR2 YFSETQ. Trimming removed 0 bases from V and 1 base from J, with 10 bases in between. This CDR3 reads CASSLGGVDNYGYTF. The CDR3 DNA reads TGCGCCAGCAGCTTGGGAGGCGTGGATAACTATGGCTACACCTTC.

The chain carries TRBV5-1 and TRBJ2-5, with 8 bases lining up with TRBD1. The CDR3 covers 13 residues. V was pared by 7 bases and J by 5 bases, with 7 bases of the junction left unmatched. Germline CDR1 and CDR2: SGHRS and YFSETQ. The CDR3 loop reads CASGRGRGETQYF. The CDR3 bases are TGCGCCAGCGGCAGGGGGCGCGGGGAGACCCAGTACTTC.

The rearrangement uses TRBV4-2 and TRBJ1-5; TRBD1 matches at 8 bases. The length of the CDR3 is 17 residues. Germline V lookup: CDR1 LGHNA, CDR2 YNFKEQ. Losses at the gene ends were 0 bases for V and 2 bases for J; bases not matched to a gene: 6. The CDR3 sequence: CASSQDYRGSGNQPQHF. DNA of the CDR3: TGTGCCAGCAGCCAAGATTACAGGGGGTCGGGCAATCAGCCCCAGCATTTT.

J is TRBJ1-1 and V is TRBV18; the D is unclear. Germline V gene lookup returns CDR1 KGHSH and CDR2 LQKENI. This CDR3 is built from 15 residues. V dropped 1 base and J dropped 6 bases, with 15 bases sitting between them. The CDR3 region has the DNA TGTGCCAGCTCACCACTAACAGAAGTTAACTCTGAAGCTTTCTTT. This gives the protein CASSPLTEVNSEAFF. Looking up the rest from reference TRBV18 and TRBJ1-1 gives the full variable domain: NAGVMQNPRHLVRRRGQEARLRCSPMKGHSHVYWYRQLPEEGLKFMVYLQKENIIDESGMPKERFSAEFPKEGPSILRIQQVVRGDSAAYFCASSPLTEVNSEAFFGQGTRLTVV.

This clone was recorded a few times. The V gene is TRBV6-5, the J gene TRBJ1-6; D is undetermined. V lost 10 bases to trimming and J lost 5 bases, with 12 bases between them. The CDR3 is made up of 13 amino acids. Germline loops: CDR1 MNHEY, CDR2 SVGAGI. CDR3 residues: CATGNQDNSPLHF. CDR3 DNA: TGTGCCACCGGGAACCAGGATAATTCACCCCTCCACTTT.

V gene TRBV4-3 combines with J gene TRBJ1-2; D remains ambiguous. This CDR3 spans 15 amino acids. Per the germline V gene, CDR1 is LGHNA and CDR2 is YSLEER. V was shortened by 0 bases and J by 7 bases, with 15 bases between the two germline ends. In DNA form, the CDR3 reads TGCGCCAGCAGCCAAGATTTTCGAGGATATGGTGGCTACACCTTC. Its protein is CASSQDFRGYGGYTF.

The chain uses TRBV10-3 and TRBJ1-6; TRBD1 aligns across 8 bases. CDR1 ENHRY and CDR2 SYGVKD come from the germline V gene. The CDR3 runs 18 residues. Losses at the gene ends were 0 bases for V and 8 bases for J; bases not matched to a gene: 12. CDR3 in amino acids: CAISESGTGQRKDSPLHF. The CDR3 DNA reads as TGTGCCATCAGTGAGTCCGGGACAGGCCAAAGAAAAGATTCACCCCTCCACTTT.

The chain is built from TRBV6-5 and TRBJ2-1; TRBD1 matches 7 bases. The CDR3 contains 14 residues. V gave up 8 bases and J gave up 12 bases; unmatched junction bases: 16. Germline V gene data show CDR1 as MNHEY and CDR2 as SVGAGI. The CDR3 loop reads CASGYRGTGIVQFF. Here the CDR3 DNA reads TGTGCCAGCGGCTACAGGGGTACGGGTATCGTGCAGTTCTTC.

This sequence joins TRBV19 and TRBJ2-2, with D hard to call. V was cut by 3 bases and J by 1 base, with 12 bases left in between. CDR3 length: 16 amino acids. Germline CDR1 and CDR2: LNHDA and SQIVND (reference sequence). The CDR3 reads CASSIGPQKNTGELFF. The CDR3 region has the DNA TGTGCCAGTAGTATTGGTCCCCAGAAGAACACCGGGGAGCTGTTTTTT.

A word on this clone: The sample has other DNA sequences that encode this CDR3 too. This chain joins TRBV2 and TRBJ1-2; weak D call: TRBD1 (5 bases). The germline V gene has CDR1 SNHLY and CDR2 FYNNEI. This CDR3 has 14 residues. Trimming pared 6 bases from V and 4 bases from J, leaving 15 bases between. In DNA form, the CDR3 reads TGTGCCAGCAGCCCTCGGCAGGGATCCTATGGCTACACCTTC. As protein: CASSPRQGSYGYTF.

This clone has just one count. The gene calls are TRBV7-3 and TRBJ1-1; D unresolved. Trimming removed 4 bases at V and 4 bases at J, with 13 bases between. The CDR3 length is 14 residues. Germline V gives CDR1 SGHTA, CDR2 FQGTGA. CDR3: CASSSGPPGTEAFF. CDR3 in DNA: TGTGCCAGCAGCTCAGGACCACCCGGCACTGAAGCTTTCTTT.

The chain employs TRBV11-2 and TRBJ1-6; maybe TRBD1 (6 bases). Germline assignment: CDR1 SGHAT and CDR2 FQNNGV. Trimming removed 0 bases at V and 12 bases at J, with 9 bases between. This CDR3 contains 13 residues. CDR3 region: CASSLDRGQPLHF. The CDR3 DNA is TGTGCCAGCAGCTTAGATAGGGGACAACCCCTCCACTTT. Full variable domain (outside the CDR3, taken from reference TRBV11-2 and TRBJ1-6): EAGVAQSPRYKIIEKRQSVAFWCNPISGHATLYWYQQILGQGPKLLIQFQNNGVVDDSQLPKDRFSAERLKGVDSTLKIQPAKLEDSAVYLCASSLDRGQPLHFGNGTRLTVT.

This clone appeared a single time. The chain links TRBV2 to TRBJ1-2, with 7 bases that match TRBD1. Germline loops: CDR1 SNHLY, CDR2 FYNNEI. This CDR3 has 14 amino acids. V dropped 4 bases and J dropped 4; count of bases not matched to a gene: 6. The DNA for the CDR3 is TGTGCCAGCAGTGTAGAGGGGGCCGCCTATGGCTACACCTTC. Its translation is CASSVEGAAYGYTF.

The chain is built from TRBV6-6 and TRBJ2-7; 11 bases agree with TRBD2. The length of the CDR3 is 16 residues. Germline V gives CDR1 MNHNY, CDR2 SVGAGI (reference sequence). Trimming cost V 6 bases and J 3 bases; bases outside gene matches: 10. This CDR3 reads CASSYPTSGVYYEQYF. The CDR3, as DNA: TGTGCCAGCAGCTATCCGACTAGCGGGGTTTACTACGAGCAGTACTTC.

This rearrangement joins TRBV2 to TRBJ2-7, with TRBD1 as a possible D gene (6 bases). V shed 6 bases and J shed 9 bases, with 12 bases lying between them. Germline CDR1 SNHLY, CDR2 FYNNEI. This CDR3 is built from 11 residues. The CDR3, as DNA: TGTGCCAGCAGCTCAGGGGAGTGGCAGTACTTC. It is translated as CASSSGEWQYF.

The V and J genes are TRBV5-6 and TRBJ2-7; D is possibly TRBD1 or TRBD2 (5 bases each). The V gene lost 0 bases and the J gene lost 2 bases, with 12 bases spanning the gap. The CDR3 is 15 amino acids. Germline V gives CDR1 SGHDT, CDR2 YYEEEE. CDR3 DNA sequence: TGTGCCAGCAGCTTGGCGGGGACGGGAACCTACGAGCAGTACTTC. Protein product: CASSLAGTGTYEQYF.

About this clone itself: In the same sample, other DNA sequences code for this CDR3. The chain links TRBV2 to TRBJ2-2; no definite D call. The CDR3 length is 13 residues. V lost 3 bases and J 4 bases, leaving 6 bases between the germline ends. Germline CDR1 reads SNHLY; CDR2 reads FYNNEI. The CDR3 coding sequence is TGTGCCAGCAGTGAGTCGGTCACCGGGGAGCTGTTTTTT. This gives the protein CASSESVTGELFF.

The rearrangement joins TRBV7-2 to TRBJ1-1; D is unclear. This CDR3 region has 14 residues. Germline V gene data show CDR1 as SGHTA and CDR2 as FQGNSA. The ends were cut back, 5 bases at V and 1 base at J, with 11 bases in the middle. CDR3 sequence: CASSTGLRNTEAFF. Here the CDR3 DNA reads TGTGCCAGCAGCACTGGACTCAGGAACACTGAAGCTTTCTTT.

The rearrangement joins TRBV30 to TRBJ2-3, with D hard to call. The V gene lost 1 base and the J gene lost 6 bases, with 11 bases spanning the gap. Germline assignment: CDR1 GTSNPN and CDR2 SVGIG (reference sequence). The CDR3 totals 13 residues. The CDR3 region is CAWSAHASDTQYF. Written as DNA, the CDR3 is TGTGCCTGGAGTGCTCATGCCTCCGATACGCAGTATTTT.

This chain links TRBV5-1 with TRBJ2-7, with 12 bases matching TRBD2. CDR3 length equals 16 residues. The V gene end was trimmed by 4 bases and the J gene end by 2 bases; junction bases not matched to a gene: 7. Germline V gene sequence: CDR1 SGHRS, CDR2 YFSETQ. CDR3: CASSDGLAGNTYEQYF. The DNA for the CDR3 is TGCGCCAGCAGCGACGGACTAGCGGGGAACACCTACGAGCAGTACTTC.

Concerning this clone: Other DNA sequences in the same sample also yield this CDR3. This chain connects TRBV7-8 to TRBJ2-7; D is possibly TRBD1 (6 bases). Trimming left V 4 bases short and J 3 bases short, with 10 bases between. The germline V gene encodes CDR1 SGHVS and CDR2 FQNEAQ. The CDR3 runs 13 residues. The CDR3 DNA reads TGTGCCAGCAGCTCCGACAGGTTCTACGAGCAGTACTTC. As protein: CASSSDRFYEQYF. Using reference TRBV7-8 and TRBJ2-7 for the parts outside the CDR3, the full variable domain is GAGVSQSPRYKVAKRGQDVALRCDPISGHVSLFWYQQALGQGPEFLTYFQNEAQLDKSGLPSDRFFAERPEGSVSTLKIQRTQQEDSAVYLCASSSDRFYEQYFGPGTRLTVT.

The genes are TRBV7-9 and TRBJ2-3; 11 bases line up with TRBD2. V lost 4 bases and J lost 5; bases outside the gene matches: 5. Germline loops: CDR1 SEHNR, CDR2 FQNEAQ (reference sequence). The CDR3 runs to 15 residues. This CDR3 is CASSYLAGGIDTQYF. The CDR3 nucleotides read TGTGCCAGCAGCTACCTAGCGGGAGGAATAGATACGCAGTATTTT.

The rearrangement joins TRBV7-2 to TRBJ2-7; 11 bases agree with TRBD2. The CDR3 contains 18 residues. The ends lost 4 bases at V and 2 bases at J; junction bases unmatched: 13. The germline V gene has CDR1 SGHTA and CDR2 FQGNSA. CDR3 sequence (DNA): TGTGCCAGCAGCTCCCGATGGACCACGACTAGCGGGGCCTACGAGCAGTACTTC. Protein sequence: CASSSRWTTTSGAYEQYF.